This passage covers 7 T cell receptor beta chains from one sample sequenced in a study of blood T cell repertoires in COVID-19. Data came from immunoSEQ multiplex PCR; TCRdb stores just in-frame clones and leaves some out. Among roughly 150,000 clones listed, around four fifths were seen once. Input material: peripheral blood. These receptors were collected from a woman older than 75 with COVID-19, enrolled during active disease.

The chain combines TRBV7-6 with TRBJ2-3; 11 bases map to TRBD2. V lost 5 bases, J lost 0 bases, and 4 bases stayed unmatched. The germline gives CDR1 SGHVS, CDR2 FNYEAQ. The CDR3 covers 16 residues. CDR3 amino acids: CASSPLAGESTDTQYF. CDR3 nucleotide sequence: TGTGCCAGCAGCCCACTAGCGGGGGAAAGCACAGATACGCAGTATTTT.

The chain is built from TRBV9 and TRBJ2-1, with 7 bases that match TRBD1. In germline, CDR1 is SGDLS, CDR2 YYNGEE. Losses at the gene ends were 4 bases for V and 9 bases for J; bases not matched to a gene: 10. CDR3 length: 14 amino acids. The CDR3 is CASSYGQEAREQFF. DNA for the CDR3: TGTGCCAGCAGCTACGGACAGGAGGCCCGTGAGCAGTTCTTC.

This rearrangement joins TRBV5-1 to TRBJ1-2, with D tentatively TRBD1 (5 bases). The CDR3 covers 14 residues. Trimming took off 1 base at V and 8 bases at J, with 15 bases between the two ends. Germline V lookup: CDR1 SGHRS, CDR2 YFSETQ. The CDR3: CASSLTGGWGGYTF. The CDR3 bases are TGCGCCAGCAGCTTGACCGGGGGATGGGGCGGCTACACCTTC.

This chain connects TRBV3-1 (or the pseudogene TRBV3-2) to TRBJ2-7, with D maybe TRBD1 (6 bases). With 3 bases removed from V and 0 bases from J, the gap between germline ends came to 9 bases. The CDR3 totals 14 residues. In germline, CDR1 is LGHDT, CDR2 YNNKEL (reference sequence). The CDR3 sequence is CASSHQGSSYEQYF. In DNA, the CDR3 is TGTGCCAGCAGCCATCAGGGGAGCTCCTACGAGCAGTACTTC.

This clone was found a few times. The chain couples TRBV2 to TRBJ1-2, with no clear D. Germline V CDR1 and CDR2: SNHLY, FYNNEI. CDR3 length: 13 amino acids. Trimming stripped 4 bases from V and 3 bases from J, with 9 bases between. The CDR3 DNA reads as TGTGCCAGCAGTGCGTCAGAACACTATGGCTACACCTTC. Its translation: CASSASEHYGYTF.

Concerning this clone: Sequence at one end of the junction differs from germline and may be a read error. The chain joins TRBV2 to TRBJ1-2, with D tentatively TRBD1 (6 bases). This CDR3 has 14 amino acids. Germline lookup yields CDR1 SNHLY and CDR2 FYNNEI. The CDR3 DNA reads TGTGCCAGCAGTGATGTGACGGGACAACCTGGCCACACCTTC. Translating it yields CASSDVTGQPGHTF.

The chain is built from TRBV9 and TRBJ2-2; D remains unclear. The V and J ends lost 4 bases and 3 bases respectively, with 16 bases between them. The length of the CDR3 is 16 residues. CDR1 SGDLS and CDR2 YYNGEE come from the germline V gene. CDR3 in amino acids: CASSTPPGPDTGELFF. The CDR3 DNA reads as TGTGCCAGCAGCACACCTCCGGGTCCGGACACCGGGGAGCTGTTTTTT.